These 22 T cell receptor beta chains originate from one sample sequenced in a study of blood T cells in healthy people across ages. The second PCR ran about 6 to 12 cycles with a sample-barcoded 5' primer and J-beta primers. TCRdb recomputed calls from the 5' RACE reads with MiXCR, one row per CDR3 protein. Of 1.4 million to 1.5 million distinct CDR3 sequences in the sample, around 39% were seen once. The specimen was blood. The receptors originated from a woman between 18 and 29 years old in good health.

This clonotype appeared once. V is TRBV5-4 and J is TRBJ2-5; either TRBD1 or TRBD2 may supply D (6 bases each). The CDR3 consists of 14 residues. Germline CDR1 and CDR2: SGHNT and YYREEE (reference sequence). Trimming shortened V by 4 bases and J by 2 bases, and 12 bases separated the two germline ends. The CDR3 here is CASSNGGTQETQYF. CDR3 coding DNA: TGTGCCAGCAGCAACGGAGGGACACAAGAGACCCAGTACTTC.

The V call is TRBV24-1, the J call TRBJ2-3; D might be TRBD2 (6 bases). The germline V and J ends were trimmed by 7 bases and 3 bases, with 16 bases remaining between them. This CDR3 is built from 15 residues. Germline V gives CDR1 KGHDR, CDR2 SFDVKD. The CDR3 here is CATSLGGGATDTQYF. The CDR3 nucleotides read TGTGCCACCAGCTTGGGGGGAGGAGCGACAGATACGCAGTATTTT.

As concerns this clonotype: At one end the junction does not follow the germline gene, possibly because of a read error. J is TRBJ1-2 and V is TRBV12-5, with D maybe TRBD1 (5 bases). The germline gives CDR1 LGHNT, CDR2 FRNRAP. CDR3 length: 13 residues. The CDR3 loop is CTSGRDGIYGYTF. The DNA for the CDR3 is TGTACTAGTGGAAGGGACGGGATTTATGGCTACACCTTC.

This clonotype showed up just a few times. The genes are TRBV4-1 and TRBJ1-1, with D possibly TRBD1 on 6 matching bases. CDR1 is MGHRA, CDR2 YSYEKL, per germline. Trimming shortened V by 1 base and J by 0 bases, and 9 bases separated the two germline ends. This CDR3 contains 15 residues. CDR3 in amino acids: CASSQGRGLNTEAFF. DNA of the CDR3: TGCGCCAGCAGCCAAGGCAGGGGACTGAACACTGAAGCTTTCTTT.

The CDR3 sequence is CASSTKPGLAGVPYEQYF. In DNA, the CDR3 is TGTGCCAGCAGCACAAAACCGGGACTAGCGGGAGTACCCTACGAGCAGTACTTC. The rearrangement links TRBV7-9 to TRBJ2-7; 14 bases line up with TRBD2. From germline, CDR1 is SEHNR and CDR2 FQNEAQ (reference sequence). The CDR3 covers 18 residues. J was trimmed by 2 bases and V by 5 bases; bases with no gene match: 11. Drawing the rest from reference TRBV7-9 and TRBJ2-7, the complete variable domain is DTGVSQNPRHKITKRGQNVTFRCDPISEHNRLYWYRQTLGQGPEFLTYFQNEAQLEKSRLLSDRFSAERPKGSFSTLEIQRTEQGDSAMYLCASSTKPGLAGVPYEQYFGPGTRLTVT.

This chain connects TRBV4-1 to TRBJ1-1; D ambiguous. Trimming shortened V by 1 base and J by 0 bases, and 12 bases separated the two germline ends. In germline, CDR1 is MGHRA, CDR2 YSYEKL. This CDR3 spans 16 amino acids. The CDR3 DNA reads TGCGCCAGCAGCCAAGCGGCCGGGCTACTGAACACTGAAGCTTTCTTT. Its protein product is CASSQAAGLLNTEAFF.

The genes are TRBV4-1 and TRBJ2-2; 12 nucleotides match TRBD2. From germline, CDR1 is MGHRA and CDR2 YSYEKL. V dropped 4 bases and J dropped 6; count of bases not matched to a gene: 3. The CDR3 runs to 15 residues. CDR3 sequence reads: CASSPTSGSAGELFF. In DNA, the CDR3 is TGCGCCAGCAGCCCGACTAGCGGGAGCGCCGGGGAGCTGTTTTTT.

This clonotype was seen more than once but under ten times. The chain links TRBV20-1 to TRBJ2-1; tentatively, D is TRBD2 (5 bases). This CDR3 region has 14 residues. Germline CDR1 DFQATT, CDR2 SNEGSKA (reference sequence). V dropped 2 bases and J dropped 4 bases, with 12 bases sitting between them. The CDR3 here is CSARSGIIYNEQFF. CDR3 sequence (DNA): TGCAGTGCTAGATCGGGAATAATATACAATGAGCAGTTCTTC.

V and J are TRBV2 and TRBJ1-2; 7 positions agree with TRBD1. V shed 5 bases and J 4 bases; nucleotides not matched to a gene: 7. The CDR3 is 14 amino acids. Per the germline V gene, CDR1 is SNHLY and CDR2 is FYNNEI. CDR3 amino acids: CASSSGQTLYGYTF. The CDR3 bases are TGTGCCAGCAGTTCGGGACAGACCCTCTATGGCTACACCTTC.

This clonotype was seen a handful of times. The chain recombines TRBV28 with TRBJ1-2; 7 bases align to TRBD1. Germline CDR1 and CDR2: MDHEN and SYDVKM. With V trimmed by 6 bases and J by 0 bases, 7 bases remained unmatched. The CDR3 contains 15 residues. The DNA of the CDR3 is TGTGCCAGCAGATCACAGGGGACGACTAACTATGGCTACACCTTC. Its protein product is CASRSQGTTNYGYTF.

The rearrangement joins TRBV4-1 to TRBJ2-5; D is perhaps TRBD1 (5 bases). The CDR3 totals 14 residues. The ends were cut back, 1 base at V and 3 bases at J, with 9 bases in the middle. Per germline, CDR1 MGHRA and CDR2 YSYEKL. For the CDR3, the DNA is TGCGCCAGCAGCCAAGGGCCAGGGAAAGAGACCCAGTACTTC. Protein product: CASSQGPGKETQYF.

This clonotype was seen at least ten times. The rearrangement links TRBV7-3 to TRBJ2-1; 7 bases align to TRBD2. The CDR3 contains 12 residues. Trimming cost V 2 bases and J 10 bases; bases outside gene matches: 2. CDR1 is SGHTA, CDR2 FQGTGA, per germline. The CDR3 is CASSLPGGEQFF. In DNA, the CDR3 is TGTGCCAGCAGCTTACCCGGGGGGGAGCAGTTCTTC.

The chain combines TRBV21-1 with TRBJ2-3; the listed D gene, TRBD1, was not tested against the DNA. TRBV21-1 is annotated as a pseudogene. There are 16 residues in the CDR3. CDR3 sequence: CASSRGQAPRTDTQYF. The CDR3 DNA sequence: TGTGCCAGCAGCAGGGGACAGGCGCCGCGCACAGATACGCAGTATTTT.

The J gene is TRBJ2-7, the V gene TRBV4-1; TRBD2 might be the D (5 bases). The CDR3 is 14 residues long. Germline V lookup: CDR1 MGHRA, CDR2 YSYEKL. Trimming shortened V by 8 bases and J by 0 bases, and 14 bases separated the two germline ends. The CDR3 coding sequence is TGCGCCAGCTGTTCTACTAGTTCCTCCTACGAGCAGTACTTC. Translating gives CASCSTSSSYEQYF.

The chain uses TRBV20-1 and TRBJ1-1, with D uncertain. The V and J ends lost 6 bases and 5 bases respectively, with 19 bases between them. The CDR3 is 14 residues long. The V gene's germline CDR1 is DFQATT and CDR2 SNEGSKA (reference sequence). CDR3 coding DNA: TGCAGTGCGGCCGCCGGGCCCGGCGATACTGAAGCTTTCTTT. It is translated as CSAAAGPGDTEAFF.

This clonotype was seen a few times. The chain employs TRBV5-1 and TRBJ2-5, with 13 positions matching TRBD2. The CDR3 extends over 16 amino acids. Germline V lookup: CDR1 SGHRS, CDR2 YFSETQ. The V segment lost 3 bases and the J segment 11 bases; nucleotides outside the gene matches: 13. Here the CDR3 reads CASSSGLAGDARIQYF. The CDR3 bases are TGCGCCAGCAGCTCAGGACTAGCGGGAGACGCCAGGATTCAGTACTTC.

The CDR3 region is CASSLEGLGYNEQYF. The DNA of the CDR3 is TGCGCCAGCAGCTTGGAGGGCCTAGGCTACAATGAGCAGTACTTC. This rearrangement joins TRBV5-1 to TRBJ2-7, with no clear D. Germline CDR1 and CDR2: SGHRS and YFSETQ. The CDR3 is 15 amino acids. Trimming left V 0 bases short and J 7 bases short, with 17 bases between. The variable domain in full, completed from reference TRBV5-1 and TRBJ2-7, reads KAGVTQTPRYLIKTRGQQVTLSCSPISGHRSVSWYQQTPGQGLQFLFEYFSETQRNKGNFPGRFSGRQFSNSRSEMNVSTLELGDSALYLCASSLEGLGYNEQYFGPGTRLTVT.

Here the CDR3 DNA reads TGTGCCAGCAGTTTGAGGGGGACTCCCTACGAGCAGTACTTC. Amino acids: CASSLRGTPYEQYF. V gene TRBV6-2 or TRBV6-3 combines with J gene TRBJ2-7; D could derive from TRBD1 or TRBD2 (6 bases each). This CDR3 contains 14 residues. Germline CDR1 MNHEY, CDR2 SVGEGT. V lost 4 bases and J 2 bases, leaving 12 bases between the germline ends.

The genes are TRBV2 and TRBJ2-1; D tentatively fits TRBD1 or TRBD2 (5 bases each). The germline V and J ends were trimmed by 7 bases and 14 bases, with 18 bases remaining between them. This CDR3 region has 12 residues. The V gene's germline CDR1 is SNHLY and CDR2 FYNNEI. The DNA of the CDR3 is TGTGCCAGCACTTGGGACGTCAGGGAAAAGTTCTTC. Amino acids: CASTWDVREKFF.

The CDR3 bases are TGCAGTGCTTCAGGTGGTATGGGTCAGCCCCAGCATTTT. It specifies CSASGGMGQPQHF. The chain is built from TRBV20-1 and TRBJ1-5; D unresolved. CDR1 is DFQATT and CDR2 is SNEGSKA in the germline V gene (reference sequence). This CDR3 has 13 residues. Trimming cost V 5 bases and J 6 bases, with 14 bases left between them.

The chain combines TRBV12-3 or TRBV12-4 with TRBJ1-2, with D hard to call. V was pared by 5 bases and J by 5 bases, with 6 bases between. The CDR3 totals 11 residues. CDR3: CASSAQYGYTF. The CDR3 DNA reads TGTGCCAGCAGTGCCCAGTATGGCTACACCTTC.

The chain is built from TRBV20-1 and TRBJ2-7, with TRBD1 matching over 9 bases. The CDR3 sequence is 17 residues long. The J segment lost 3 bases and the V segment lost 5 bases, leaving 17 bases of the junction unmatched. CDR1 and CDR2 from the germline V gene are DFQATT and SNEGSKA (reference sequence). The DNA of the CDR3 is TGCAGTGCTTCGCCTAGGACAGGGGCCCCCCAGGGCTACGAGCAGTACTTC. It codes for CSASPRTGAPQGYEQYF.